The TCR beta chain described here comes from a study of T cell clusters in autoimmune cytopenias. Study details: TRB sequencing had a median approximately 50,000 reads and about 2,500 distinct clonotypes per sample. Points from the study as a whole: TRB repertoire shifts in secondary cytopenia and chronic lymphocytic leukemia mostly reflected lymphoma, not autoimmunity.

TRB was amplified by touch-down multiplex PCR, primer pools A and B combined. From its re-call of the multiplex PCR reads, TCRdb lists each CDR3 protein once, without DNA. Recorded for this sample: approximately 2,100 distinct CDR3 sequences. Each sample's input was 200 to 250 ng genomic DNA, 35,000 to 40,000 genome equivalents. Germline V lookup: CDR1 SGHDT, CDR2 YYEEEE. CDR3 length: 15 residues. This clonotype is classed as medium-sized by frequency. The antigen remains undetermined. These data are also associated with another study on T cell repertoires in aging, cancer and after chemotherapy. That paper notes: Thymic emigration or peripheral T cell expansion may be impaired by lymphoid organ infiltration in hematological cancer.

The genes are TRBV5-6 and TRBJ2-3; without DNA, the TCRdb call of TRBD1 cannot be checked. The specimen was peripheral blood. The clonotype originates from a human donor with an autoimmune cytopenia or autoimmune hepatitis (not recorded which). CDR3 protein: CASSPEAGVTDTQYF.